The rows below give T cell receptor beta chains drawn from one sample of a study of a mutant IDH1 vaccine in newly diagnosed glioma. Profiled with immunoSEQ multiplex PCR; TCRdb holds only in-frame clones, not every one. The sample holds under 45,000 clones, around 93% seen once. No antigens are known for them. The sample in question was PBMCs, obtained from a glioma patient whose treatment included an IDH1 peptide vaccine. These receptors came from a man aged 45-60 years with glioma. Each CDR3 is given with its conserved first and last residue. A D gene is named only where the DNA matches it firmly. Some rows mark clone size as missing; the rest say once, few, many or name a class of expanded clone.

clone_size	j_call	d_call	v_call	cdr3_aa	cdr3_nt
NA	TRBJ2-1	NA	TRBV9	CASSVEATSYNEQFF	TGTGCCAGCAGCGTAGAAGCGACAAGCTACAATGAGCAGTTCTTC
NA	TRBJ2-5	NA	TRBV7-3	CASSSGPGQETQYF	TGTGCCAGCAGCTCGGGGCCGGGCCAAGAGACCCAGTACTTC
NA	TRBJ1-4	NA	TRBV2	CASRGGPNEKLFF	TGTGCCAGCAGGGGGGGACCCAATGAAAAACTGTTTTTT
NA	TRBJ2-3	NA	TRBV2	CASSGADTQYF	TGTGCCAGCAGTGGGGCAGATACGCAGTATTTT
NA	TRBJ2-7	NA	TRBV10-3	CAISEPRAAYEQYF	TGTGCCATCAGTGAACCCCGTGCTGCCTACGAGCAGTACTTC
NA	TRBJ1-2	TRBD1	TRBV7-9	CASSLDRGFDGYTF	TGTGCCAGCAGCTTAGACAGGGGCTTTGATGGCTACACCTTC
few	TRBJ1-2	TRBD1	TRBV4-3	CASSQDRGGGYTF	TGCGCCAGCAGCCAGGACAGGGGTGGTGGCTACACCTTC
NA	TRBJ1-1	NA	TRBV30	CASLGHANTEAFF	TGTGCCTCCCTAGGTCACGCGAACACTGAAGCTTTCTTT
NA	TRBJ2-1	NA	TRBV20-1	CSARGPNEQFF	TGCAGTGCTAGAGGGCCCAATGAGCAGTTCTTC
NA	TRBJ1-5	TRBD1	TRBV7-3	CASSARDRGVNPDQPQHF	TGTGCCAGCAGCGCCCGGGACAGGGGGGTTAACCCCGATCAGCCCCAGCATTTT
NA	TRBJ2-7	NA	TRBV6-5	CASSPTGEHVYEQYF	TGTGCCAGCAGTCCTACGGGGGAGCATGTTTACGAGCAGTACTTC
NA	TRBJ1-1	NA	TRBV13	CASSLVGLGEAEAFF	TGTGCCAGCAGCTTAGTAGGTCTGGGGGAGGCAGAAGCTTTCTTT
NA	TRBJ1-1	TRBD1	TRBV27	CASRSPGGPLDTEAFF	TGTGCCAGCAGATCCCCAGGGGGACCCTTGGACACTGAAGCTTTCTTT
NA	TRBJ1-1	NA	TRBV10-3	CAISELLNTEAFF	TGTGCCATCAGTGAGTTATTGAACACTGAAGCTTTCTTT
NA	TRBJ1-2	NA	TRBV5-5	CASSLGAGYGYTF	TGTGCCAGCAGCTTGGGGGCGGGCTATGGCTACACCTTC
NA	TRBJ1-2	NA	TRBV6-1	CASSPRPGGYTF	TGTGCCAGCAGTCCGCGACCCGGAGGCTACACCTTC
once	TRBJ1-4	TRBD1	TRBV29-1	CSVLPSGGVANEKLFF	TGCAGCGTTTTACCGTCAGGGGGCGTAGCTAATGAAAAACTGTTTTTT
NA	TRBJ1-5	TRBD1	TRBV15	CATSRDYRGRGNQPQHF	TGTGCCACCAGCAGAGATTACAGGGGGCGAGGCAATCAGCCCCAGCATTTT
NA	TRBJ1-1	NA	TRBV10-3	CAISEGQTYNTEAFF	TGTGCCATCAGTGAAGGACAGACTTATAACACTGAAGCTTTCTTT
NA	TRBJ1-1	NA	TRBV5-1	CASSFGPGYTEAFF	NA
NA	TRBJ2-5	TRBD1	TRBV19	CASTPRTGLQETQYF	TGTGCCAGTACCCCGCGGACAGGCCTCCAAGAGACCCAGTACTTC
NA	TRBJ1-1	NA	TRBV2	CASSEERAFNTEAFF	TGTGCCAGCAGTGAAGAAAGAGCCTTTAACACTGAAGCTTTCTTT
NA	TRBJ1-2	NA	TRBV15	CATSRDINSFYTF	TGTGCCACCAGCAGAGATATCAACAGCTTCTACACCTTC
once	TRBJ2-7	NA	TRBV9	CASSDGTTSYEQYF	TGTGCCAGCAGCGATGGGACCACCTCCTACGAGCAGTACTTC
NA	TRBJ1-3	TRBD1	TRBV6-5	CASWDRGHGNTIYF	TGTGCCAGCTGGGACAGGGGGCATGGAAACACCATATATTTT
NA	TRBJ2-7	TRBD2	TRBV11-3	CASGSGALGEQYF	TGTGCCAGCGGTAGCGGGGCTTTGGGGGAGCAGTACTTC
NA	TRBJ1-1	NA	TRBV7-8	CASSATLGGTEAFF	TGTGCCAGCAGCGCGACCCTCGGGGGCACTGAAGCTTTCTTT
NA	TRBJ1-3	NA	TRBV29-1	CSVEVARLSGNTIYF	TGCAGCGTTGAAGTGGCCAGGTTGTCTGGAAACACCATATATTTT
NA	TRBJ1-5	NA	TRBV28	CASSLGGEPQHF	TGTGCCAGCAGTTTAGGGGGTGAGCCCCAGCATTTT
NA	TRBJ1-5	TRBD1	TRBV28	CASTLGGRGSNQPQHF	TGTGCCAGCACCTTAGGGGGCAGGGGGAGCAATCAGCCCCAGCATTTT
NA	TRBJ2-5	NA	TRBV18	CASSPRDFQETQYF	TGTGCCAGCTCACCGCGAGACTTCCAAGAGACCCAGTACTTC
NA	TRBJ2-3	NA	TRBV4-3	CASSQELGGLGTDTQYF	TGCGCCAGCAGCCAAGAGTTGGGGGGCTTGGGCACAGATACGCAGTATTTT
NA	TRBJ2-7	TRBD1	TRBV4-2	CASSQGSRGGRGNSYEQYF	TGTGCCAGCAGCCAAGGGAGTCGAGGGGGCAGGGGGAACTCCTACGAGCAGTACTTC
NA	TRBJ2-5	TRBD1	TRBV29-1	CSVDRGLETQYF	TGCAGCGTTGATAGGGGGCTGGAGACCCAGTACTTC
NA	TRBJ1-1	NA	TRBV4-1	CASSQEQGGTEAFF	TGCGCCAGCAGCCAAGAACAGGGAGGCACTGAAGCTTTCTTT
NA	TRBJ1-4	NA	TRBV6-6	CASSYSPGLQREKLFF	TGTGCCAGCAGTTACTCTCCGGGACTACAACGTGAAAAACTGTTTTTT
NA	TRBJ1-2	NA	TRBV30	CAWSLQGGYGYTF	TGTGCCTGGAGTCTGCAGGGAGGCTATGGCTACACCTTC
few	TRBJ2-7	TRBD2	TRBV5-1	CASSPGLAGLGEQYF	TGCGCCAGCAGCCCGGGACTAGCGGGGCTGGGGGAGCAGTACTTC
NA	TRBJ1-1	NA	TRBV9	CASSAGTRTEAFF	TGTGCCAGCAGCGCGGGAACAAGGACTGAAGCTTTCTTT
NA	TRBJ2-2	NA	TRBV6-6	CASSYRRGELFF	TGTGCCAGCAGCTATCGGAGGGGGGAGCTGTTTTTT
NA	TRBJ1-1	NA	TRBV13	CASSQRGDMNTEAFF	TGTGCCAGCAGCCAGAGAGGGGACATGAACACTGAAGCTTTCTTT
NA	TRBJ2-7	TRBD1	TRBV15	CATSREAGGLTEQYF	TGTGCCACCAGCAGAGAGGCAGGGGGCTTGACCGAGCAGTACTTC